This passage covers 12 T cell receptor beta chains from one sample sequenced in a study of patients and donors after allogeneic stem cell transplantation. TCRdb called the RT-PCR reads again in MiXCR, with one record for every CDR3 protein. The sample holds hundreds of thousands of distinct CDR3 sequences, approximately 16% seen once. Sequencing used blood, either unsorted or a sorted T cell fraction (not recorded which). The receptors derive from a human donor who was either an allogeneic HSCT recipient or a stem cell or donor lymphocyte infusion donor (not recorded which). It is not recorded whose cells these are; they may come from a transplant donor.

This chain joins TRBV5-1 and TRBJ2-1; 12 bases fit TRBD2. This CDR3 spans 17 amino acids. Germline V CDR1 and CDR2: SGHRS, YFSETQ. V shed 4 bases, J shed 4 bases, and the junction held 9 bases outside the gene matches. Here the CDR3 reads CASSPTSGRALYNEQFF. Written as DNA, the CDR3 is TGCGCCAGCAGCCCGACTAGCGGGAGAGCTCTATACAATGAGCAGTTCTTC.

The chain has TRBV11-2 and TRBJ2-3, with TRBD1 identical over 8 bases. The V gene's germline CDR1 is SGHAT and CDR2 FQNNGV. Trimming removed 5 bases from V and 6 bases from J; junction bases left unmatched: 7. The CDR3 is 14 residues long. CDR3 in DNA: TGTGCCAGCAGCACCATGACAGGGGTGGATACGCAGTATTTT. Encoded protein: CASSTMTGVDTQYF.

In its sample, this clonotype was seen many times. The chain combines TRBV24-1 with TRBJ2-5; the D is unclear. The germline CDR1 and CDR2 sequences are KGHDR and SFDVKD. V lost 2 bases and J lost 5, with 2 bases in between. The CDR3 totals 11 residues. CDR3 DNA: TGTGCCACCAGTGATTGGGAGACCCAGTACTTC. Translation: CATSDWETQYF.

The table lists this clonotype with a few counts. The chain joins TRBV6-1 to TRBJ1-2, with no clear D. The CDR3 is 14 residues long. Germline V lookup: CDR1 MNHNS, CDR2 SASEGT. Trimming left V 0 bases short and J 6 bases short, with 11 bases between. The CDR3 here is CASSEAGRGNGYTF. The CDR3 region has the DNA TGTGCCAGCAGTGAAGCAGGGCGCGGTAATGGCTACACCTTC.

V gene TRBV9 combines with J gene TRBJ2-2; D possibly corresponds to TRBD2 (5 bases). V was shortened by 0 bases and J by 4 bases, with 10 bases between the two germline ends. This CDR3 region has 15 residues. Germline lookup yields CDR1 SGDLS and CDR2 YYNGEE. CDR3 in amino acids: CASSVDVGSTGELFF. The CDR3 DNA reads TGTGCCAGCAGCGTAGATGTTGGGAGCACCGGGGAGCTGTTTTTT.

The chain is built from TRBV6-1 and TRBJ2-1, with 9 bases aligning to TRBD2. CDR3 length: 16 residues. The V gene's germline CDR1 is MNHNS and CDR2 SASEGT. Unmatched junction bases numbered 11, after V lost 11 bases and J lost 0 bases. DNA of the CDR3: TGTGCCTCTAGAGAAGAGCGGGGGGACTCCTACAATGAGCAGTTCTTC. It yields the protein CASREERGDSYNEQFF.

A few counts support this clonotype. The chain combines TRBV29-1 with TRBJ2-5; 8 bases map to TRBD1. Germline assignment: CDR1 SQVTM and CDR2 ANQGSEA. The CDR3 runs to 14 residues. V gave up 5 bases and J gave up 4 bases; unmatched junction bases: 9. CDR3 region: CSVPGGASRETQYF. CDR3 in DNA: TGCAGCGTTCCAGGGGGCGCGAGTCGAGAGACCCAGTACTTC.

This clonotype has more than one count but fewer than ten. This chain uses TRBV3-1 with TRBJ2-3, with TRBD2 identical over 7 bases. Trimming at V came to 4 bases and at J to 2 bases, leaving 6 bases not matched to a gene. Germline loops: CDR1 LGHDT, CDR2 YNNKEL (reference sequence). This CDR3 has 15 amino acids. CDR3 amino acids: CASSLLGTNTDTQYF. CDR3 nucleotide sequence: TGTGCCAGCAGCCTTCTCGGGACTAACACAGATACGCAGTATTTT.

The chain uses TRBV29-1 and TRBJ2-7; no definite D call. Trimming shortened V by 6 bases and J by 2 bases, and 14 bases separated the two germline ends. The CDR3 is made up of 13 amino acids. From germline, CDR1 is SQVTM and CDR2 ANQGSEA. The CDR3 here is CSVRGGRTYEQYF. The CDR3 DNA reads TGCAGCGTGAGAGGTGGCCGTACCTACGAGCAGTACTTC.

The V call is TRBV25-1, the J call TRBJ2-7, with D perhaps TRBD1 (6 bases). Germline CDR1 MGHDK, CDR2 SYGVNS. The length of the CDR3 is 14 residues. The ends were cut back, 7 bases at V and 0 bases at J, with 13 bases in the middle. The CDR3 loop is CASTRTESSYEQYF. The CDR3 nucleotides read TGTGCCAGCACCCGGACAGAAAGCTCCTACGAGCAGTACTTC.

This rearrangement joins TRBV20-1 to TRBJ2-3; 12 bases align to TRBD2. V lost 1 base, J lost 7 bases, and 9 bases stayed unmatched. The germline V gene has CDR1 DFQATT and CDR2 SNEGSKA (reference sequence). CDR3 size: 16 residues. The CDR3 DNA reads TGCAGTGCTAGAGGTTCTCTAGCGGGAGGGCCAAATACGCAGTATTTT. Translated: CSARGSLAGGPNTQYF.

This clonotype was counted many times. The V and J genes are TRBV7-9 and TRBJ1-4; TRBD1 matches at 9 bases. This CDR3 comprises 16 residues. The junction had 5 bases not matched to a gene; V was cut back by 4 bases and J by 2 bases. CDR1 is SEHNR, CDR2 FQNEAQ, per germline (reference sequence). CDR3 protein: CASSSTGGMTNEKLFF. The DNA for the CDR3 is TGTGCCAGCAGCTCCACAGGGGGCATGACTAATGAAAAACTGTTTTTT. The full variable domain, in which reference TRBV7-9 and TRBJ1-4 provide the parts outside the CDR3, is DTGVSQNPRHKITKRGQNVTFRCDPISEHNRLYWYRQTLGQGPEFLTYFQNEAQLEKSRLLSDRFSAERPKGSFSTLEIQRTEQGDSAMYLCASSSTGGMTNEKLFFGSGTQLSVL.